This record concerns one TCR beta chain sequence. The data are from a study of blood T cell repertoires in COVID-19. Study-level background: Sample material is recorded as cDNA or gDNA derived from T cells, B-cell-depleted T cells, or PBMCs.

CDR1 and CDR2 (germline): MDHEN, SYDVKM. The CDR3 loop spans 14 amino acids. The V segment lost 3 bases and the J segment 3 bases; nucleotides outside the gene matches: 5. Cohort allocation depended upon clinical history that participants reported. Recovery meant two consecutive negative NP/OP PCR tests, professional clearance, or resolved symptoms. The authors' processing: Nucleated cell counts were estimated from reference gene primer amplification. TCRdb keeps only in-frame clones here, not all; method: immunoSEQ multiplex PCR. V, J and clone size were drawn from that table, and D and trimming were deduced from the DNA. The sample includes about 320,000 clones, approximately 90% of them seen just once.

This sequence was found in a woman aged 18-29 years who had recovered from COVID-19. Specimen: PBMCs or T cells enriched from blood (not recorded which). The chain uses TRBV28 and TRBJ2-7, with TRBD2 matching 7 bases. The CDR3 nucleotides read TGTGCCAGCAGTTTGGGAGGGGAGGACTACGAGCAGTACTTC. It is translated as CASSLGGEDYEQYF. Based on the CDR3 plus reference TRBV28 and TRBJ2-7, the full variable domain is DVKVTQSSRYLVKRTGEKVFLECVQDMDHENMFWYRQDPGLGLRLIYFSYDVKMKEKGDIPEGYSVSREKKERFSLILESASTNQTSMYLCASSLGGEDYEQYFGPGTRLTVT.